The source of this T cell receptor beta chain is a study of blood T cell repertoires in COVID-19. Overall study: The cDNA or gDNA used as material had been derived from T cells, B-cell-depleted T cells, or PBMCs.

Method: immunoSEQ multiplex PCR; TCRdb's copy keeps in-frame clones and lacks some. The sample includes 45,000 or so clones, approximately 80% of them seen just once. Germline V lookup: CDR1 MNHEY, CDR2 SMNVEV (reference sequence). V gave up 5 bases and J gave up 4 bases, with 17 bases separating them. CDR3 size: 15 residues. The V call is TRBV27, the J call TRBJ1-1; D is possibly TRBD1 (5 bases). The origin of this receptor is a human donor in a cohort sampled during active COVID-19. The sequencing input was peripheral blood. The CDR3 region is CASSRTQGFGTEAFF. The CDR3 region has the DNA TGTGCCAGCAGTCGAACCCAGGGATTTGGCACTGAAGCTTTCTTT.